These 27 T cell receptor beta chains originate from one sample sequenced in a study of blood T cell repertoires in COVID-19. TCRdb's copy holds only in-frame clones and misses some; the assay was immunoSEQ multiplex PCR. The data show roughly 64,000 clones, 85% to 90% seen once. The sequenced material came from peripheral blood. The receptors were gathered from a man over 45 with active COVID-19.

The gene calls are TRBV28 and TRBJ1-1; D gene ambiguous. This CDR3 region has 11 residues. Between the trimmed V and J ends, which lost 6 bases and 3 bases, there was a span of 5 bases. CDR1 MDHEN and CDR2 SYDVKM come from the germline V gene. Written as DNA, the CDR3 is TGTGCCAGCAGGGTAGACACTGAAGCTTTCTTT. Residues: CASRVDTEAFF.

The gene calls are TRBV6-5 and TRBJ1-5; no definite D call. The CDR3 length is 15 residues. Per the germline V gene, CDR1 is MNHEY and CDR2 is SVGAGI. The CDR3: CAQRVGVYSNQPQHF. CDR3 bases: TGTGCACAGAGGGTAGGTGTCTATAGCAATCAGCCCCAGCATTTT.

The V call is TRBV6-1, the J call TRBJ2-7; the D gene is possibly TRBD1 (6 bases). The V end lost 2 bases, the J end lost 3 bases, and 17 bases lay between the germline ends. The germline V gene has CDR1 MNHNS and CDR2 SASEGT. The CDR3 length is 16 residues. In nucleotides, the CDR3 is TGTGCCAGCAGTGAATCAGTTTATGGACAGCGCTACGAGCAGTACTTC. Encoded protein: CASSESVYGQRYEQYF.

This sequence joins TRBV23-1 and TRBJ2-5; D gene uncertain. TRBV23-1 is classed as an ORF, of uncertain function. Trimming removed 1 base at V and 6 bases at J, with 12 bases between. This CDR3 contains 14 residues. The CDR3 region is CASSQFSGMKTQYF. The DNA of the CDR3 is TGCGCCAGCAGTCAATTCTCAGGAATGAAGACCCAGTACTTC.

The chain carries TRBV11-2 and TRBJ2-2, with 7 bases lining up with TRBD1. CDR3 length: 13 amino acids. Germline CDR1 is SGHAT and CDR2 is FQNNGV. V gave up 5 bases and J gave up 5 bases; unmatched junction bases: 2. CDR3 loop: CASSPDRTGELFF. CDR3 DNA sequence: TGTGCCAGCAGCCCGGACAGGACCGGGGAGCTGTTTTTT.

The chain recombines TRBV5-1 with TRBJ2-2; D is ambiguous. V dropped 0 bases and J dropped 6 bases, with 9 bases sitting between them. This CDR3 has 14 amino acids. The germline V gene encodes CDR1 SGHRS and CDR2 YFSETQ. CDR3 sequence: CASSLGDPAGELFF. CDR3 in DNA: TGCGCCAGCAGCTTGGGCGATCCGGCCGGGGAGCTGTTTTTT.

The chain is built from TRBV7-3 and TRBJ2-7; 7 positions match TRBD2. The J segment lost 3 bases and the V segment lost 5 bases, leaving 7 bases of the junction unmatched. The CDR3 extends over 14 amino acids. Germline V gives CDR1 SGHTA, CDR2 FQGTGA. CDR3 amino acids: CASSLGGRGYEQYF. The DNA for the CDR3 is TGTGCCAGCAGCCTCGGAGGGAGGGGCTACGAGCAGTACTTC.

The rearrangement uses TRBV21-1 and TRBJ2-5; the table gives TRBD2 as D, unverified against the DNA. TRBV21-1 is recorded as a pseudogene. The CDR3 is 18 amino acids. CDR3 sequence reads: CASRSRTSGPGDQETQYF. The CDR3 DNA is TGTGCCAGCAGATCTCGGACTAGCGGTCCGGGCGACCAAGAGACCCAGTACTTC.

This clone has a single count. The V gene is TRBV5-5, the J gene TRBJ2-5, with 11 bases lining up with TRBD1. The CDR3 extends over 15 amino acids. V gave up 4 bases and J gave up 5 bases; unmatched junction bases: 7. Germline loops: CDR1 SGHKS, CDR2 YYEKEE (reference sequence). The CDR3 reads CASSARTGGGETQYF. CDR3 nucleotide sequence: TGTGCCAGCAGCGCCCGGACAGGGGGCGGGGAGACCCAGTACTTC.

CDR3 loop: CASSVGQGTGGYTF. In nucleotides, the CDR3 is TGTGCCAGCAGTGTTGGACAGGGGACAGGGGGCTACACCTTC. This chain uses TRBV2 with TRBJ1-2; 9 bases line up with TRBD1. The CDR3 covers 14 residues. V lost 4 bases, J lost 8 bases, and 8 bases stayed unmatched. CDR1 SNHLY and CDR2 FYNNEI come from the germline V gene.

CDR3 loop: CASSLTGRGYGYTF. The CDR3 DNA is TGTGCCAGCAGTTTAACGGGTCGGGGCTATGGCTACACCTTC. This sequence joins TRBV27 and TRBJ1-2; D ambiguous. V lost 2 bases to trimming and J lost 4 bases, with 11 bases between them. The CDR3 is 14 amino acids. The germline V gene has CDR1 MNHEY and CDR2 SMNVEV (reference sequence).

The chain combines TRBV7-9 with TRBJ2-7; TRBD2 agrees at 8 bases. The CDR3 spans 15 residues. CDR1 and CDR2 (germline): SEHNR, FQNEAQ (reference sequence). With V trimmed by 5 bases and J by 3 bases, 9 bases remained unmatched. CDR3 protein: CASSIGTRSFYEQYF. The CDR3 DNA is TGTGCCAGCAGCATTGGGACTAGATCTTTCTACGAGCAGTACTTC.

The gene calls are TRBV18 and TRBJ2-1; 10 nucleotides match TRBD2. Trimming at V came to 3 bases and at J to 1 base, leaving 6 bases not matched to a gene. Germline CDR1 KGHSH, CDR2 LQKENI. The CDR3 has 17 amino acids. This CDR3 reads CASSPTSGERSYNEQFF. CDR3 in DNA: TGTGCCAGCTCACCCACTAGCGGGGAGAGGTCCTACAATGAGCAGTTCTTC.

J is TRBJ2-4 and V is TRBV4-3; 8 nucleotides agree with TRBD1. Germline V lookup: CDR1 LGHNA, CDR2 YSLEER. The V gene end was trimmed by 1 base and the J gene end by 0 bases; junction bases not matched to a gene: 2. CDR3 length equals 16 residues. The CDR3 protein is CASSQADRVAKNIQYF. As DNA, the CDR3 is TGCGCCAGCAGCCAAGCGGACAGGGTAGCCAAAAACATTCAGTACTTC.

The chain recombines TRBV9 with TRBJ2-3, with TRBD2 matching 7 bases. The germline V gene encodes CDR1 SGDLS and CDR2 YYNGEE. CDR3 length: 15 amino acids. With 1 base clipped from V and 0 bases from J, the junction kept 2 bases outside the gene matches. The CDR3 DNA reads TGTGCCAGCAGCGTATCAGCGGGGAGCACAGATACGCAGTATTTT. Amino acid sequence: CASSVSAGSTDTQYF.

The gene calls are TRBV6-5 and TRBJ1-2; 7 nucleotides align to TRBD1. This CDR3 comprises 14 residues. Germline values: CDR1 MNHEY, CDR2 SVGAGI. The junction had 5 bases not matched to a gene; V was cut back by 0 bases and J by 7 bases. The chain's CDR3 is CASSYSRDRAGYTF. CDR3 nucleotides: TGTGCCAGCAGTTACTCGAGAGACAGGGCTGGCTACACCTTC.

The chain couples TRBV9 to TRBJ2-1; 7 positions match TRBD2. The CDR3 is 15 residues long. CDR1 is SGDLS and CDR2 is YYNGEE in the germline V gene. V shed 3 bases and J 6 bases; nucleotides not matched to a gene: 9. The CDR3 DNA reads as TGTGCCAGCAGCGACCGAAGCGGGGTTGGCAATGAGCAGTTCTTC. This codes for CASSDRSGVGNEQFF.

V and J are TRBV9 and TRBJ2-5; 14 positions agree with TRBD2. Germline trimming cut 4 bases from V and 2 bases from J; bases unmatched to any gene: 7. The germline CDR1 and CDR2 sequences are SGDLS and YYNGEE. The CDR3 spans 17 residues. The CDR3 protein is CASSFPGLAGEQETQYF. DNA for the CDR3: TGTGCCAGCAGCTTCCCGGGACTAGCGGGGGAACAAGAGACCCAGTACTTC.

The chain carries TRBV7-9 and TRBJ2-1; D may be TRBD2 (6 bases). Between the trimmed V and J ends, which lost 3 bases and 14 bases, there was a span of 17 bases. Germline V gene lookup returns CDR1 SEHNR and CDR2 FQNEAQ (reference sequence). CDR3 length: 13 residues. CDR3 in DNA: TGTGCCAGCAGCTTGGCGGGGAGAGAAAGAGAGTTCTTC. The encoded protein is CASSLAGREREFF. The full variable domain, rest sourced from reference TRBV7-9 and TRBJ2-1, is DTGVSQNPRHKITKRGQNVTFRCDPISEHNRLYWYRQTLGQGPEFLTYFQNEAQLEKSRLLSDRFSAERPKGSFSTLEIQRTEQGDSAMYLCASSLAGREREFFGPGTRLTVL.

The J gene is TRBJ2-7, the V gene TRBV10-3; possible D gene TRBD1, 5 bases. The V gene's germline CDR1 is ENHRY and CDR2 SYGVKD. The V and J ends lost 7 bases and 0 bases respectively, with 10 bases between them. This CDR3 spans 13 amino acids. Here the CDR3 DNA reads TGTGCCATCAAAAGACAGAGCTCCTACGAGCAGTACTTC. Translating gives CAIKRQSSYEQYF.

The chain uses TRBV4-2 and TRBJ2-5; 7 bases line up with TRBD1. The V gene end was trimmed by 0 bases and the J gene end by 2 bases; junction bases not matched to a gene: 6. Germline-derived CDR1 and CDR2 are LGHNA and YNFKEQ. The length of the CDR3 is 16 residues. The CDR3 region is CASSQEPGQEQETQYF. In DNA, the CDR3 is TGTGCCAGCAGCCAAGAGCCCGGACAGGAGCAAGAGACCCAGTACTTC.

This chain uses TRBV21-1 with TRBJ2-7; the table's D call TRBD2 went unverified against the DNA. TRBV21-1 is tagged as a pseudogene. There are 14 residues in the CDR3. The chain's CDR3 is CASTKRRGSYEQYF. The CDR3 DNA follows: TGTGCCAGCACCAAAAGGAGGGGCAGCTACGAGCAGTACTTC.

This clone was found once. This chain connects TRBV6-2 or TRBV6-3 to TRBJ2-7, with a tentative D call TRBD2 (5 bases). The CDR3 has 15 residues. Germline V lookup: CDR1 MNHEY, CDR2 SVGEGT. V lost 0 bases, J lost 3 bases, and 12 bases lay in between. The CDR3 DNA reads TGTGCCAGCAGTTACTCCGGACTGCTCCTCTACGAGCAGTACTTC. It translates to CASSYSGLLLYEQYF.

In this sample, this clone turned up a few times. The V and J genes are TRBV7-9 and TRBJ2-5; 10 bases align to TRBD2. This CDR3 is 17 amino acids long. Germline V CDR1 and CDR2: SEHNR, FQNEAQ (reference sequence). The junction had 10 bases not matched to a gene; V was cut back by 1 base and J by 5 bases. CDR3 nucleotide sequence: TGTGCCAGCAGCTTAGGGCTAGCGGGAGACGGTCGCGAGACCCAGTACTTC. Encoded protein: CASSLGLAGDGRETQYF.

The chain combines TRBV6-5 with TRBJ2-1; 10 nucleotides match TRBD2. The CDR3 covers 15 residues. Trimming at V came to 7 bases and at J to 6 bases, leaving 9 bases not matched to a gene. Per the germline V gene, CDR1 is MNHEY and CDR2 is SVGAGI. The CDR3 is CASKRPGTSVNEQFF. The CDR3, as DNA: TGTGCCAGCAAGAGGCCCGGGACTAGCGTCAATGAGCAGTTCTTC.

This clone showed up just once. The V call is TRBV7-2, the J call TRBJ1-5; a weak D match, TRBD1 (5 bases). Germline CDR1 SGHTA, CDR2 FQGNSA. The CDR3 covers 15 residues. V was shortened by 2 bases and J by 3 bases, with 11 bases between the two germline ends. The CDR3 coding sequence is TGTGCCAGCAGCTTATCCCCCAGGGTCAATCAGCCCCAGCATTTT. Amino acid sequence: CASSLSPRVNQPQHF.

This clone showed up just a few times. The V call is TRBV4-3, the J call TRBJ2-1; D remains unclear. The germline V and J ends were trimmed by 5 bases and 5 bases, with 16 bases remaining between them. Germline-derived CDR1 and CDR2 are LGHNA and YSLEER. This CDR3 contains 15 residues. The CDR3 sequence: CASSEYDRGDNEQFF. The CDR3 DNA is TGCGCCAGCAGCGAGTACGACCGTGGAGACAATGAGCAGTTCTTC.